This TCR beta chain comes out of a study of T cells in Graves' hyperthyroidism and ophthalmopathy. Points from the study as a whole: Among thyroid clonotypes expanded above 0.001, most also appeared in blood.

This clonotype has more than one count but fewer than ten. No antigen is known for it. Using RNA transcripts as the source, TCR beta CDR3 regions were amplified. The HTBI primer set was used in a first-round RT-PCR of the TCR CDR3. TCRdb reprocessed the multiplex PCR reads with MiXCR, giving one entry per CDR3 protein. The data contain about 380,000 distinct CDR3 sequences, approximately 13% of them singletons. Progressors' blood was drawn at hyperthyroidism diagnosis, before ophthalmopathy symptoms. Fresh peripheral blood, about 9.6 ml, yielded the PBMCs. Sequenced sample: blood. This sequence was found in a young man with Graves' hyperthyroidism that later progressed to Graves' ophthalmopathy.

The CDR3 protein is CASSIRGGGTGELFF. CDR3 DNA: TGTGCCAGTAGTATTCGCGGGGGGGGGACCGGGGAGCTGTTTTTT. The V and J genes are TRBV19 and TRBJ2-2, with 9 nucleotides matching TRBD2. The ends lost 3 bases at V and 5 bases at J; junction bases unmatched: 4. The CDR3 consists of 15 residues. Looked up from germline, CDR1 is LNHDA and CDR2 is SQIVND (reference sequence).